This TCR beta chain stems from a study of T-cell reconstitution after alpha-beta-depleted transplantation in children. TCRbeta library preparation incorporated unique molecular identifiers. TCRdb ran MiXCR on the PCR reads and lists one entry per CDR3 protein. The data show around 670,000 distinct CDR3 sequences, around 13% seen once. Deletions cut 5 bases from V and 2 bases from J, with 10 bases between. Germline V gene sequence: CDR1 SGHTA, CDR2 FQGNSA. This CDR3 is built from 13 residues. This clonotype came up a few times. The specimen was PBMCs, collected before TCRalphabeta/CD19-depleted stem cell transplant. The TCR was taken from a girl aged 2-10 years with congenital amegakaryocytic thrombocytopenia, due to receive a stem cell transplant. This chain links TRBV7-2 with TRBJ2-7; no firm D call. The CDR3 bases are TGTGCCAGCAGCCCCGACTTCACCTACGAGCAGTACTTC. Its translation is CASSPDFTYEQYF.